The source of this T cell receptor (beta chain) is a study of shared clonotypes between healthy human individuals. Germline CDR1 reads SGHRS; CDR2 reads YFSETQ. The CDR3 extends over 20 amino acids. V gave up 0 bases and J gave up 8 bases; unmatched junction bases: 17. Measured with immunoSEQ multiplex PCR; TCRdb has only the in-frame clones, and not every one. The table has about 2.3 million clones, approximately 93% seen once. The sequence was collected from a man aged 18 to 30 in good health. Some clones in this sample may be carry-over from other donors' samples. Sequencing used naive CD4+ T cells from PBMCs. Subset reported: CD45RA+ positively selected. The rearrangement uses TRBV5-1 and TRBJ1-4; 12 bases line up with TRBD1. The CDR3 nucleotides read TGCGCCAGCAGCTTGGTGGGAGCCGGGACAGGGGGCGTCAAGGCCGAAAAACTGTTTTTT. The encoded protein is CASSLVGAGTGGVKAEKLFF.